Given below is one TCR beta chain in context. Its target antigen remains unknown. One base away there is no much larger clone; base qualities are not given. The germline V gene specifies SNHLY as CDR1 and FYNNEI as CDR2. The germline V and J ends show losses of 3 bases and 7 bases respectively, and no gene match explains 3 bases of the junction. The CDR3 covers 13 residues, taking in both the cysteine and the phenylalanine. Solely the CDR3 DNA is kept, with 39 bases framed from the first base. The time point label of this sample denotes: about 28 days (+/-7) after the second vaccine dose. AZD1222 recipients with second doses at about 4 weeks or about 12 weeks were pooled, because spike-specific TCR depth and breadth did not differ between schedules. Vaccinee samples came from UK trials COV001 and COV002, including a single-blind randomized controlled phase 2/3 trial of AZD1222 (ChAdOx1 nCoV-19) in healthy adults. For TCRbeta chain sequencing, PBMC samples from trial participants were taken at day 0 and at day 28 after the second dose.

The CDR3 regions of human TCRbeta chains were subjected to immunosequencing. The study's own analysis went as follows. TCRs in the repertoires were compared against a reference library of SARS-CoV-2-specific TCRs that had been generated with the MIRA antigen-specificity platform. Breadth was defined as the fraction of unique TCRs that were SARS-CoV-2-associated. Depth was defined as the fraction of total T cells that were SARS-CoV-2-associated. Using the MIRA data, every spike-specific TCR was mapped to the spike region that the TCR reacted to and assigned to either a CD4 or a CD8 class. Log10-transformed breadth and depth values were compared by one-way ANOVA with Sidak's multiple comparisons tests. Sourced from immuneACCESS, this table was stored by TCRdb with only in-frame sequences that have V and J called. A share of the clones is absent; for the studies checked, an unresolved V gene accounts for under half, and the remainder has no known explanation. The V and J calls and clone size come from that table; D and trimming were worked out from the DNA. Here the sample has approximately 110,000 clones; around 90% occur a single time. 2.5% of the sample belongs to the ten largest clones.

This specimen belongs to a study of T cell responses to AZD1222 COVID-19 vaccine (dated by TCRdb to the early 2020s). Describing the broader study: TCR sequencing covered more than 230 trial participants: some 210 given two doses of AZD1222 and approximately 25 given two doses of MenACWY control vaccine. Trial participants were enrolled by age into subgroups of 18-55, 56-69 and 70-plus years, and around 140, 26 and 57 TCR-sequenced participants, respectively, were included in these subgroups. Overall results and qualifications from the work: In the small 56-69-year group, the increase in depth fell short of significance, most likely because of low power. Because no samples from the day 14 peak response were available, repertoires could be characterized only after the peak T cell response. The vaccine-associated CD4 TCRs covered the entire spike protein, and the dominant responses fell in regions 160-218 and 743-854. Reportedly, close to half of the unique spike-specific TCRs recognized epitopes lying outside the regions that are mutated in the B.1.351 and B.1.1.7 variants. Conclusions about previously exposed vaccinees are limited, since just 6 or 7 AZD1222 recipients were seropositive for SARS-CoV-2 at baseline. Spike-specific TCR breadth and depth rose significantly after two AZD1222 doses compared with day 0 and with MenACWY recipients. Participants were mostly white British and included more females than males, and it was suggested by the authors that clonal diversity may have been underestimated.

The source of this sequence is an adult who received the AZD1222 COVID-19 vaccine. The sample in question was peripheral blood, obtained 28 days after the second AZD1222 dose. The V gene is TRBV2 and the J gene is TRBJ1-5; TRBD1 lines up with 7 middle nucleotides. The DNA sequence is TGTGCCAGCAGTGAGTACAGGGGCCAGCCCCAGCATTTT. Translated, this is CASSEYRGQPQHF.